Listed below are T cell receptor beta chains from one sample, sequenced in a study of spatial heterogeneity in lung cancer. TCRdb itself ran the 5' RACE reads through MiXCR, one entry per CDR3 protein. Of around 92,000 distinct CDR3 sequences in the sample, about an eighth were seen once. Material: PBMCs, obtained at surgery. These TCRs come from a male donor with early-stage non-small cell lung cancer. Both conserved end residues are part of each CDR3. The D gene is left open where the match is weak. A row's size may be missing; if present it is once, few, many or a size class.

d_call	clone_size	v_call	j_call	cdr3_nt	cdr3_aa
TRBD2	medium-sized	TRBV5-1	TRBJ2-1	TGCGCCAGCAGCTTGGCCGAAGCGGGAGGGGGCCTGGACAATGAGCAGTTCTTC	CASSLAEAGGGLDNEQFF
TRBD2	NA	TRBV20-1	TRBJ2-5	TGCAGTGCTAGAGTAGCCGGGACTAGCGGGGGGGCCGGGGAGACCCAGTACTTC	CSARVAGTSGGAGETQYF
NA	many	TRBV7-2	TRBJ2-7	TGTGCCAGCAGTCCGATCTCCCCGGGGCGGAACGAGCAGTACTTC	CASSPISPGRNEQYF
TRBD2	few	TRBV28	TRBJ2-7	TGTGCCACCGGACTAGCGGGGTCCTACGAGCAGTACTTC	CATGLAGSYEQYF
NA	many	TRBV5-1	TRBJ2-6	TGCGCCAGCAGCCCCCTCTGGGAGCGCACCACTGGGGCCAACGTCCTGACTTTC	CASSPLWERTTGANVLTF
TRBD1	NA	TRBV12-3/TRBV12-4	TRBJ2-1	TGTGCCAGCAGCCTATACGCCTTGGGACAGTACAATGAGCAGTTCTTC	CASSLYALGQYNEQFF
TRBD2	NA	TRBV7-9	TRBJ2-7	TGTGCCAGCAGCTTAGTCGCGGGAGGGCCGGAGTACGAGCAGTACTTC	CASSLVAGGPEYEQYF
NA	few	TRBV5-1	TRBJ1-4	TGCGCCAGCAGCTTGGAGCGACTGGGGTCGGAAAAACTGTTTTTT	CASSLERLGSEKLFF
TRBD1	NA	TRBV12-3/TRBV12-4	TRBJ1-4	TGTGCCAGCAGAGACCGACAGGGAAGTGAAAAACTGTTTTTT	CASRDRQGSEKLFF
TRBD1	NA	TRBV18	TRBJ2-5	TGTGCCAGCTCGCGCTATCCGACAGGGCCCCCCGAGGAGACCCAGTACTTC	CASSRYPTGPPEETQYF
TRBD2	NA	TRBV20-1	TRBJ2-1	TGCAGTGCCCCCGCTAGCGGGAGATCCGGGGAGGAGTTCTTC	CSAPASGRSGEEFF
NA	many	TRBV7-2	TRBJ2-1	TGTGCCAGCAGCTTGGATGGTACGGGAGACTACAATGAGCAGTTCTTC	CASSLDGTGDYNEQFF
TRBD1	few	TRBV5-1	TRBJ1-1	TGCGCCAGCACCCCTGGGCAGGGGGTTTTCACTGAAGCTTTCTTT	CASTPGQGVFTEAFF
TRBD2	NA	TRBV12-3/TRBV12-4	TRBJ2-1	TGTGCCAGCGGAATGGGACTAGCAGTCTACAATGAGCAGTTCTTC	CASGMGLAVYNEQFF
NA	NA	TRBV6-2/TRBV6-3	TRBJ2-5	TGTGCCAGCAGTTACTTGGGGGGAGAGACCCAGTACTTC	CASSYLGGETQYF
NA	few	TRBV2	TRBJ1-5	TGTGCCAGCTCCGGGACGGGTTATAGCAATCAGCCCCAGCATTTT	CASSGTGYSNQPQHF
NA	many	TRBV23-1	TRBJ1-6	TGCGCCAGCAGTCCCGACAGTTCACCCCTCCACTTT	CASSPDSSPLHF
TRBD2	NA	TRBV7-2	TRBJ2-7	TGTGCCAGCAGCCCTAGCGGCTTACCCTACGAGCAGTACTTC	CASSPSGLPYEQYF
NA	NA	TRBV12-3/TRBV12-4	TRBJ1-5	TGTGCCAGCAGTTTAGACAGTACGGCTCAGCCCCAGCATTTT	CASSLDSTAQPQHF
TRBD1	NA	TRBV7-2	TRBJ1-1	TGTGCCAGCAGCTTTGGGACAGACATGAACACTGAAGCTTTCTTT	CASSFGTDMNTEAFF
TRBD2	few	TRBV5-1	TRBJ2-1	TGCGCCAGCAGCTTGGCCGGAACTAGCGGGAGTGGGGATGAGCAGTTCTTC	CASSLAGTSGSGDEQFF
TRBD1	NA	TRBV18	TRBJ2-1	TGTGCCAGCTCACCGCGGACAGGGAACAATGAGCAGTTCTTC	CASSPRTGNNEQFF
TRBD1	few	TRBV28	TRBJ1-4	TGTGCCACCTCCCGGGACAGCAATGAAAAACTGTTTTTT	CATSRDSNEKLFF
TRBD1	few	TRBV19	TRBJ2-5	TGTGCCAGTAGAGAAGGGACAGAGGAAGAGACCCAGTACTTC	CASREGTEEETQYF
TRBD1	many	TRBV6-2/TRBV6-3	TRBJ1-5	TGTGCCACCCAAAGGGGGCGGCACGAGCCCCAGCATTTT	CATQRGRHEPQHF
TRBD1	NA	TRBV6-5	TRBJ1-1	TGTGCCAGCAGTTACGGGGACAGGGGGAACACTGAAGCTTTCTTT	CASSYGDRGNTEAFF
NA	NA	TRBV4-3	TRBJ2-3	TGCGCCAGCAGCCAAGGGGCGGGGATTTACACAGATACGCAGTATTTT	CASSQGAGIYTDTQYF
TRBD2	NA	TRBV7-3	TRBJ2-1	TGTGCCAGCAGCGCGACTAGCGGGAGTAGTGAGCAGTTCTTC	CASSATSGSSEQFF
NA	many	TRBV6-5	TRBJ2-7	TGTGCCAGCAGCAAGGGAAGGACCTCCTACGAGCAGTACTTC	CASSKGRTSYEQYF